One and the same sample provided the 21 T cell receptor beta chains below, sequenced in a study of blood T cell repertoires in COVID-19. The repertoire was sequenced with immunoSEQ multiplex PCR; TCRdb's copy has only in-frame clones and lacks some. The repertoire holds roughly 180,000 clones, with over 70% as singletons. The source material was PBMCs or T cells enriched from blood (not recorded which). The receptors here all came from a woman in her 50s in a cohort exposed to, infected with or recovered from COVID-19 (not recorded which).

CDR3 nucleotide sequence: TGTGCCAGCAGCGCCACAGGGGCCTCTGGAAACACCATATATTTT. This codes for CASSATGASGNTIYF. This rearrangement joins TRBV9 to TRBJ1-3, with 7 bases identical to TRBD1. CDR1 and CDR2 (germline): SGDLS, YYNGEE. This CDR3 spans 15 amino acids. Unmatched junction bases numbered 3, after V lost 3 bases and J lost 0 bases.

V gene TRBV2 combines with J gene TRBJ2-1; 9 bases map to TRBD1. Trimming cost V 7 bases and J 8 bases; bases outside gene matches: 9. Germline V gene sequence: CDR1 SNHLY, CDR2 FYNNEI. The CDR3 is made up of 14 amino acids. CDR3 amino acids: CASTRIQGAHEQFF. CDR3 sequence (DNA): TGTGCCAGCACCAGAATACAGGGGGCCCATGAGCAGTTCTTC.

This clone was detected ten times or more. V gene TRBV20-1 combines with J gene TRBJ1-2; no definite D call. This CDR3 comprises 11 residues. Germline V gene sequence: CDR1 DFQATT, CDR2 SNEGSKA (reference sequence). V shed 2 bases and J shed 8 bases, with 9 bases lying between them. CDR3 amino acids: CSARRTVGYTF. DNA of the CDR3: TGCAGTGCTAGACGGACTGTGGGCTACACCTTC.

The V and J genes are TRBV19 and TRBJ2-2; 7 positions match TRBD1. This CDR3 contains 13 residues. With V trimmed by 5 bases and J by 6 bases, 3 bases remained unmatched. Germline V gene lookup returns CDR1 LNHDA and CDR2 SQIVND (reference sequence). The CDR3 nucleotides are TGTGCCAGTAGTGCCGACAGGGCCGGGGAGCTGTTTTTT. This sequence encodes CASSADRAGELFF.

This clone was counted a single time. The gene calls are TRBV6-1 and TRBJ1-2; the match to TRBD1 covers 8 bases. After removal of 0 bases from V and 5 bases from J, the junction contained 2 bases not matched to a gene. Germline V lookup: CDR1 MNHNS, CDR2 SASEGT. This CDR3 is built from 14 residues. CDR3 amino acids: CASSEATGEYGYTF. CDR3 DNA: TGTGCCAGCAGTGAAGCGACAGGGGAGTATGGCTACACCTTC.

This clone was detected only a few times. V is TRBV5-5 and J is TRBJ2-5; 8 nucleotides line up with TRBD2. This CDR3 region has 15 residues. Germline lookup yields CDR1 SGHKS and CDR2 YYEKEE (reference sequence). Unmatched junction bases numbered 6, after V lost 1 base and J lost 4 bases. The CDR3 region has the DNA TGTGCCAGCAGCTTGCAAGAGCGGGAGAGAGAGACCCAGTACTTC. It is translated as CASSLQERERETQYF.

The chain links TRBV19 to TRBJ1-2; no firm D call. Germline CDR1 is LNHDA and CDR2 is SQIVND (reference sequence). V gave up 2 bases and J gave up 4 bases, with 17 bases separating them. The CDR3 totals 16 residues. The CDR3 DNA reads as TGTGCCAGTAGTATAATCCCCTCCTCTACGGGCTATGGCTACACCTTC. Translation gives CASSIIPSSTGYGYTF.

The chain employs TRBV28 and TRBJ2-7; tentative D call: TRBD1 (6 bases). Trimming cost V 6 bases and J 3 bases, with 18 bases left between them. This CDR3 comprises 15 residues. The V gene's germline CDR1 is MDHEN and CDR2 SYDVKM. The CDR3 protein is CASSPRGGRLYEQYF. DNA for the CDR3: TGTGCCAGCAGCCCCAGGGGCGGGCGCCTCTACGAGCAGTACTTC. Combining the CDR3 with reference TRBV28 and TRBJ2-7 gives the whole variable domain DVKVTQSSRYLVKRTGEKVFLECVQDMDHENMFWYRQDPGLGLRLIYFSYDVKMKEKGDIPEGYSVSREKKERFSLILESASTNQTSMYLCASSPRGGRLYEQYFGPGTRLTVT.

CDR3 nucleotides: TGTGCCAGCATACAGGGAAACACCATATATTTT. It codes for CASIQGNTIYF. The gene calls are TRBV28 and TRBJ1-3; no definite D call. CDR3 length equals 11 residues. Trimming cost V 7 bases and J 4 bases, with 5 bases left between them. Per germline, CDR1 MDHEN and CDR2 SYDVKM.

This sequence joins TRBV4-1 and TRBJ2-1, with D unclear. Germline CDR1 and CDR2: MGHRA and YSYEKL. The V end lost 4 bases, the J end lost 7 bases, and 8 bases lay between the germline ends. This CDR3 has 12 amino acids. The CDR3 loop is CASSRDKNEQFF. The CDR3 DNA reads as TGCGCCAGCAGCCGAGACAAAAATGAGCAGTTCTTC.

The chain employs TRBV5-1 and TRBJ1-1, with 9 bases identical to TRBD1. The J segment lost 6 bases and the V segment lost 0 bases, leaving 6 bases of the junction unmatched. This CDR3 is 15 amino acids long. Per germline, CDR1 SGHRS and CDR2 YFSETQ. CDR3 protein: CASSLGTWTGAEAFF. CDR3 in DNA: TGCGCCAGCAGCTTGGGTACCTGGACAGGGGCTGAAGCTTTCTTT.

This chain joins TRBV28 and TRBJ1-6; 7 bases agree with TRBD1. This CDR3 is 19 amino acids long. Germline V gives CDR1 MDHEN, CDR2 SYDVKM. Trimming at V came to 5 bases and at J to 0 bases, leaving 13 bases not matched to a gene. This CDR3 is CASSKKFRTGSSYNSPLHF. CDR3 coding DNA: TGTGCCAGCAGTAAAAAGTTCCGGACAGGCAGCTCCTATAATTCACCCCTCCACTTT.

This sequence joins TRBV3-1 (or the pseudogene TRBV3-2) and TRBJ2-3; a possible D gene is TRBD1 (6 bases). Germline CDR1 is LGHDT and CDR2 is YNNKEL (reference sequence). The CDR3 is made up of 16 amino acids. Trimming cost V 1 base and J 9 bases, with 20 bases left between them. CDR3 loop: CASSQGDPTGWRTQYF. CDR3 in DNA: TGTGCCAGCAGCCAAGGGGATCCGACAGGATGGAGGACGCAGTATTTT.

The chain combines TRBV3-1 (or the pseudogene TRBV3-2) with TRBJ2-1, with TRBD1 identical over 9 bases. The junction had 12 bases not matched to a gene; V was cut back by 2 bases and J by 7 bases. The CDR3 is made up of 17 amino acids. The germline CDR1 and CDR2 sequences are LGHDT and YNNKEL (reference sequence). CDR3: CASSQSSGTGSRNEQFF. The CDR3 nucleotides read TGTGCCAGCAGCCAATCCTCAGGGACAGGGTCTAGGAATGAGCAGTTCTTC.

The rearrangement uses TRBV12-3 or TRBV12-4 and TRBJ1-6, with TRBD1 identical over 7 bases. CDR3 length: 13 residues. Trimming removed 3 bases from V and 8 bases from J; junction bases left unmatched: 1. CDR3 in amino acids: CASSLTGYSPLHF. For the CDR3, the DNA is TGTGCCAGCAGTTTGACAGGGTATTCACCCCTCCACTTT.

V usage is TRBV28 and J usage is TRBJ1-4; 10 nucleotides align to TRBD1. CDR1 MDHEN and CDR2 SYDVKM come from the germline V gene. Germline trimming cut 5 bases from V and 5 bases from J; bases unmatched to any gene: 5. The CDR3 is 15 amino acids. This chain's CDR3 is CASSPPGQGNEKLFF. The CDR3 DNA reads as TGTGCCAGCAGTCCTCCGGGACAGGGGAATGAAAAACTGTTTTTT.

The CDR3 nucleotides read TGTGCCAGCAGCCACATCCTACTAGCGGGAGGTACTAGCACAGATACGCAGTATTTT. Its protein is CASSHILLAGGTSTDTQYF. The rearrangement links TRBV16 to TRBJ2-3; TRBD2 matches at 12 bases. V lost 3 bases, J lost 0 bases, and 10 bases stayed unmatched. Germline CDR1 KGHSY, CDR2 FQNENV. The CDR3 length is 19 residues.

This rearrangement joins TRBV15 to TRBJ2-7, with 9 nucleotides matching TRBD2. Trimming at V came to 5 bases and at J to 3 bases, leaving 8 bases not matched to a gene. Germline V gene data show CDR1 as LNHNV and CDR2 as YYDKDF (reference sequence). This CDR3 contains 15 residues. The CDR3 spells CATSRAGGAVYEQYF. CDR3 DNA sequence: TGTGCCACCAGCCGGGCGGGAGGGGCGGTCTACGAGCAGTACTTC.

V and J are TRBV3-1 (or the pseudogene TRBV3-2) and TRBJ2-1; 10 bases are shared with TRBD2. The germline V gene encodes CDR1 LGHDT and CDR2 YNNKEL (reference sequence). The trim removed 3 bases at V and 3 bases at J, leaving 8 bases unmatched. The CDR3 contains 17 residues. CDR3 in DNA: TGTGCCAGCAGCCAGGTACTTAGCGGGGGGAGCTACAATGAGCAGTTCTTC. This encodes CASSQVLSGGSYNEQFF.

The chain recombines TRBV11-1 with TRBJ2-1, with 7 positions matching TRBD1. The V gene end was trimmed by 3 bases and the J gene end by 6 bases; junction bases not matched to a gene: 5. Germline loops: CDR1 SGHAT, CDR2 FQDESV (reference sequence). The CDR3 runs to 14 residues. CDR3 region: CASSLTQGSNEQFF. The CDR3 DNA is TGTGCCAGCAGCTTGACACAGGGGTCCAATGAGCAGTTCTTC.

The V and J genes are TRBV3-1 (or the pseudogene TRBV3-2) and TRBJ1-2; D remains ambiguous. Germline lookup yields CDR1 LGHDT and CDR2 YNNKEL (reference sequence). Trimming removed 3 bases at V and 0 bases at J, with 11 bases between. This CDR3 region has 15 residues. CDR3: CASSHVAAANYGYTF. CDR3 DNA: TGTGCCAGCAGCCATGTGGCCGCAGCTAACTATGGCTACACCTTC.